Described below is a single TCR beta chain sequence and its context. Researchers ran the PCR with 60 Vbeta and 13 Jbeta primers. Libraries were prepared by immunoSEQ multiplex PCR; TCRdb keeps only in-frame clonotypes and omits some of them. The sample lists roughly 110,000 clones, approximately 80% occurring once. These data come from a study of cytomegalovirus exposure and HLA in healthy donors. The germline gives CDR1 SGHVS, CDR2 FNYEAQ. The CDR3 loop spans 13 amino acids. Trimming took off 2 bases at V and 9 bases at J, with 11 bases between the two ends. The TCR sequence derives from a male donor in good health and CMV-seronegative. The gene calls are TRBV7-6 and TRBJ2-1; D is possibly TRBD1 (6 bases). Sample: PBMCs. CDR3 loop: CASSLTHRAEQFF. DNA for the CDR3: TGTGCCAGCAGCTTAACTCACAGGGCTGAGCAGTTCTTC. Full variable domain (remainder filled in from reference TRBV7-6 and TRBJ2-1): GAGVSQSPRYKVTKRGQDVALRCDPISGHVSLYWYRQALGQGPEFLTYFNYEAQQDKSGLPNDRFSAERPEGSISTLTIQRTEQRDSAMYRCASSLTHRAEQFFGPGTRLTVL.